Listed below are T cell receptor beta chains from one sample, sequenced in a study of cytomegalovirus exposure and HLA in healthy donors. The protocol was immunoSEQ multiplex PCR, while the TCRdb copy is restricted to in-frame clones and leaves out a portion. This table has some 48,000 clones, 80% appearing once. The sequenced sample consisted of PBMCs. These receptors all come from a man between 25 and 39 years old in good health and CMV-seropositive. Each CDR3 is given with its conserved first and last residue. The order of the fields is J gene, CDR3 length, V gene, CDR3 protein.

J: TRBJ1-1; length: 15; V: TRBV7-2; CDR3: CASSLDPGVYAEAFF
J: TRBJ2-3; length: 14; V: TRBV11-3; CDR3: CASSLSGGADTQYF
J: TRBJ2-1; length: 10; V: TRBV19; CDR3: CASRGGEQFF
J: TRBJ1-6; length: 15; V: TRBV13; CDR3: CASSSMAGPDSPLHF
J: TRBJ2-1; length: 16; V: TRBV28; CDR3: CASSTGTGRSYNEQFF
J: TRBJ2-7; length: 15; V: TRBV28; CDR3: CASRLGTGHLYEQYF
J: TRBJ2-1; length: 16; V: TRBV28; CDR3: CASSFGGGVGYNEQFF
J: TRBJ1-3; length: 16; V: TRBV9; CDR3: CASSAGTGTSGNTIYF
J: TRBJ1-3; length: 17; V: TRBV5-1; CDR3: CASSPEPTGSSGNTIYF
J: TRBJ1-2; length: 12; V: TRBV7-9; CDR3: CSSSFQGRSYTF
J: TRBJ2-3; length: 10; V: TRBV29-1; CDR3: CRTDTDTQYF
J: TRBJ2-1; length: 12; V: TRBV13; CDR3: CASSSEYNEQFF
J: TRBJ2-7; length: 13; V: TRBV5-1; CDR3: CASSLPTSAEQYF
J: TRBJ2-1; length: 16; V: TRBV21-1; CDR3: CASSSRLAGGVNEQFF
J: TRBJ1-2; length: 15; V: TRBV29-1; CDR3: CSVAGSTGTSYGYTF
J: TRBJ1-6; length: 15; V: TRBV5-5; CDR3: CASSAGRYYNSPLHF
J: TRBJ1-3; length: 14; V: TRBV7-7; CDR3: CASSRTGGFDTIYF
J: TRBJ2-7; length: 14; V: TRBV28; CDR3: CASRGGTTSYEQYF
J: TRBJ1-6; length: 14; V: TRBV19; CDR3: CASSQDSGDSPLHF
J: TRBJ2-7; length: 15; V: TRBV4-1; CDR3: CASSQHLTGPYEQYF
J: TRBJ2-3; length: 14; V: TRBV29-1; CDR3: CSVEGGRDTDTQYF
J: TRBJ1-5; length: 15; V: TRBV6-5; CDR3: CASSYTKDSNQPQHF
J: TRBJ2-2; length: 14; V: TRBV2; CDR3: CATYLGVAAGELFF
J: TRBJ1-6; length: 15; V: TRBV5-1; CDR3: CASSVQGDGNSPLHF
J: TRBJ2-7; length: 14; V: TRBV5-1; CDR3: CASSLAASYGEQYF
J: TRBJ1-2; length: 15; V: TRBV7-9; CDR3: CASSFAGGRGYGYTF
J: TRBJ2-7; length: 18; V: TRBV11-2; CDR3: CASSLDLSLTGASDEQYF
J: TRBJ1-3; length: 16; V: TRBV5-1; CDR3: CASSERTGGGGNTIYF
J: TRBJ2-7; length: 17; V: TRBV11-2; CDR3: CASSLAFSRAGTYEQYF
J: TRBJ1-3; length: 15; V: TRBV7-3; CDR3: CASSFTGTSGNTIYF
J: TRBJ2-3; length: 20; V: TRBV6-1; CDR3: CASSEAQFRDSWTSTDTQYF
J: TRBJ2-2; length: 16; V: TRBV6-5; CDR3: CASSYEAGGTTGELFF
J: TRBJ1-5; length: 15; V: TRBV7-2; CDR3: CASSLEGGRRQPQHF
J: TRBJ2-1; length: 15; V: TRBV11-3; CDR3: CASSLDWDTDNEQFF
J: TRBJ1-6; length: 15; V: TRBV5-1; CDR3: CASSLGTVYNSPLHF
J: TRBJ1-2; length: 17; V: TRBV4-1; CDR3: CASSHQPTGGLNYGYTF
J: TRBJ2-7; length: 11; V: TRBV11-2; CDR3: CASSFGNEQYF
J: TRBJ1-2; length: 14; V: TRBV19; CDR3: CASKSQGELDGYTF
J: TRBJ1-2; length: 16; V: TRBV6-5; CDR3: CASSYTRDRGLRGYTF
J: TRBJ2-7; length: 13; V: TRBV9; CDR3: CASSVDSRGEQYF
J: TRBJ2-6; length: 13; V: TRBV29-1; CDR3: CSVDSTGANVLTF
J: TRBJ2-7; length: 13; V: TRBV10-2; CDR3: CASRPSGTYEQYF
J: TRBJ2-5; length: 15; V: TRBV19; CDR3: CASSDRSGGWQTQYF